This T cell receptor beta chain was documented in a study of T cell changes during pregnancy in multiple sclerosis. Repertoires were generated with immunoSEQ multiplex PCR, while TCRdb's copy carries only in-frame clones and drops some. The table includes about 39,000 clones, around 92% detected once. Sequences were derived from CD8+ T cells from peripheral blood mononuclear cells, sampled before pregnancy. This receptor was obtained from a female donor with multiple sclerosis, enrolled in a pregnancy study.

CDR3 protein: CASSQYSNQPQHF. The CDR3, as DNA: TGTGCCAGCAGCCAATATAGCAATCAGCCCCAGCATTTT. V gene TRBV4-2 combines with J gene TRBJ1-5; D unclear. Trimming removed 2 bases from V and 0 bases from J, with 2 bases in between. CDR1 and CDR2 (germline): LGHNA, YNFKEQ. The CDR3 totals 13 residues.